This paragraph reports one T cell receptor (beta chain). Time point specified: persistent/refractory GD, antithyroid drugs over 5 years with positive TRAb. The TCR library used RNA extracted from PBMCs. Xi'an, China, was home to the endocrinology department that provided patients. This sample was included in a study of regulatory T cells in long-lasting Graves disease. About the study: Treatment with antithyroid drugs for over 5 years, together with positive TSH receptor antibodies, meant persistent Graves' disease.

The junction had 14 bases not matched to a gene; V was cut back by 3 bases and J by 5 bases. This CDR3 has 18 residues. Germline values: CDR1 SNHLY, CDR2 FYNNEI. In building TCR beta libraries, iRepertoire HTBI primers were used together with Arm-PCR of CDR3 regions. TCRdb re-called the multiplex PCR reads through MiXCR, storing one row per CDR3 protein. The sample lists fewer than 400,000 distinct CDR3 sequences; less than 25% were seen once. The sequence came from a female donor with Graves disease. The sequencing used peripheral blood mononuclear cells (PBMCs), collected when the disease was refractory, from a patient treated with antithyroid drugs. J is TRBJ2-1 and V is TRBV2, with 9 positions matching TRBD2. The CDR3 here is CASSEMLGAGGWNNEQFF. The CDR3 DNA is TGTGCCAGCAGTGAGATGCTTGGAGCGGGAGGTTGGAACAATGAGCAGTTCTTC. Variable domain in full (rest from reference TRBV2 and TRBJ2-1): EPEVTQTPSHQVTQMGQEVILRCVPISNHLYFYWYRQILGQKVEFLVSFYNNEISEKSEIFDDQFSVERPDGSNFTLKIRSTKLEDSAMYFCASSEMLGAGGWNNEQFFGPGTRLTVL.